The sequence of this T cell receptor beta chain was determined in a study of metastatic and nonmetastatic thyroid tumors. Study summary: Repertoire data that came from the blood and tumor or nodule tissue of malignant and benign thyroid patients were compared.

There are many counts of this clone. Its antigen remains unknown. Study outcomes and limitations: Versus benign nodules, malignant thyroid tumors reportedly had significantly higher TCR beta diversity, in blood and tumor.

Treatment of any kind had been given to no patient before thyroid surgery. Per the authors' pipeline: To classify distant metastasis in papillary thyroid cancer, a model was built from CDR3 differences across clinicopathological groups. TCRdb reprocessed the PCR reads using MiXCR. The V and J calls shown here were made by TCRdb, not taken from the authors' results. The data show tens of thousands of clones, about 30% seen once. The sequenced sample was blood. This sequence originates from a female donor with papillary thyroid cancer or a benign thyroid nodule (not recorded which). Some clones in this sample may be carry-over from other donors' samples.

The CDR3 DNA reads as TGCAGTGCTCAGGGGGGTCGTGGACAGGGAGTAACTGAAGCTTTCTTT. Translation: CSAQGGRGQGVTEAFF. The V call is TRBV20-1, the J call TRBJ1-1; TRBD1 aligns across 8 bases. V trimming: 5 bases; J trimming: 5 bases; junction bases outside the gene matches: 16. Germline loops: CDR1 DFQATT, CDR2 SNEGSKA (reference sequence). The CDR3 covers 16 residues.